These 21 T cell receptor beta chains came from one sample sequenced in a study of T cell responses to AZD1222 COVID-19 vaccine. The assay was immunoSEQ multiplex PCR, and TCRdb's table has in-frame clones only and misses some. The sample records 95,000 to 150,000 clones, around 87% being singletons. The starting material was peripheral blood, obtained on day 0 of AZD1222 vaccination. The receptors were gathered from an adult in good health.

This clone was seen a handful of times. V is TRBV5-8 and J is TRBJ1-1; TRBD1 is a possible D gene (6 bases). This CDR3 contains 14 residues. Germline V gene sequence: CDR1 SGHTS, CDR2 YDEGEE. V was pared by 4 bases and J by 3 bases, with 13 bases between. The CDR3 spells CASSPGQLHTEAFF. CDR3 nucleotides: TGTGCCAGCAGCCCCGGACAGTTACACACTGAAGCTTTCTTT.

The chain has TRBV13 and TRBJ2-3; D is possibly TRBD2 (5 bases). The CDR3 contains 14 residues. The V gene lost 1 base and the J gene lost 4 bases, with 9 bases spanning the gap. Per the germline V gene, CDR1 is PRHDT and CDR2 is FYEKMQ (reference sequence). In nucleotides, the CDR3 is TGTGCCAGCAGCTTAGAACTAGATCCAGATACGCAGTATTTT. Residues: CASSLELDPDTQYF.

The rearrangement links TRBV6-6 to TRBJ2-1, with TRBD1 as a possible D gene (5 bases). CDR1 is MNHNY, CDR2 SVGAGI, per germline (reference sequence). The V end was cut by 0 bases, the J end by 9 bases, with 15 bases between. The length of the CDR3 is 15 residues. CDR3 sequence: CASSYSSQGSGEQFF. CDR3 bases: TGTGCCAGCAGTTACTCGTCCCAGGGCTCGGGTGAGCAGTTCTTC.

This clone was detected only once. The CDR3 DNA sequence: TGCGCCAGCAGCCAAAACAGGGGCGGGGGCTACACCTTC. It is translated as CASSQNRGGGYTF. The rearrangement uses TRBV4-3 and TRBJ1-2, with 7 bases fitting TRBD1. The junction had 5 bases not matched to a gene; V was cut back by 2 bases and J by 8 bases. Germline lookup yields CDR1 LGHNA and CDR2 YSLEER. CDR3 length equals 13 residues.

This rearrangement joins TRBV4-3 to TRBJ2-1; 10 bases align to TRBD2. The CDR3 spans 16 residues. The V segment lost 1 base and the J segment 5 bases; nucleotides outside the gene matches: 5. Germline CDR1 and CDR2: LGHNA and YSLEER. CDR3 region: CASSQGGTSVDNEQFF. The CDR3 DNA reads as TGCGCCAGCAGCCAAGGCGGGACTAGCGTGGACAATGAGCAGTTCTTC.

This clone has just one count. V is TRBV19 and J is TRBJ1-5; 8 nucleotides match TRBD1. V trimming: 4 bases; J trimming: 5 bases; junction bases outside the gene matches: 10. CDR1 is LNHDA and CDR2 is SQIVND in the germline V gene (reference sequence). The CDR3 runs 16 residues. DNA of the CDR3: TGTGCCAGTAGTACGCCGAGGACAGGGAGAGATCAGCCCCAGCATTTT. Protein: CASSTPRTGRDQPQHF.

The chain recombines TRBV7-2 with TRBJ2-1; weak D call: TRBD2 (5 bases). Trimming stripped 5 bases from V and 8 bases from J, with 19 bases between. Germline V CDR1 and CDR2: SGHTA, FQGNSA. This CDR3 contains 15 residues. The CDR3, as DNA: TGTGCCAGCAGCCTTAGCACTAGAGGCGTCCATGAGCAGTTCTTC. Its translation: CASSLSTRGVHEQFF.

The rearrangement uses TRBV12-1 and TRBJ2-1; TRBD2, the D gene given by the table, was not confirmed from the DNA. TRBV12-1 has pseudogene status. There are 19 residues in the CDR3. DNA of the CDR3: TGTGCCAGCAGCACCGAGACTAGCGGGGGCCATCGTTATTACAATGAGCAGTTCTTC. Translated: CASSTETSGGHRYYNEQFF.

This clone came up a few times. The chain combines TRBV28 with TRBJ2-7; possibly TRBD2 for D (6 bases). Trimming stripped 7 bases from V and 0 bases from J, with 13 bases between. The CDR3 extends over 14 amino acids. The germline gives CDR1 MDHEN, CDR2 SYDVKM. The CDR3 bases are TGTGCCAGCATGGGCGGGGCCCCCTCCTACGAGCAGTACTTC. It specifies CASMGGAPSYEQYF.

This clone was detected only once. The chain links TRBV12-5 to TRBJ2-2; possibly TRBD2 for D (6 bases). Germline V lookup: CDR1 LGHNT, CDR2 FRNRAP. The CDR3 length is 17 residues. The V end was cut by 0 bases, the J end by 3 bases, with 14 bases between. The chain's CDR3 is CASGLVPNSGYTGELFF. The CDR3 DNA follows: TGTGCTAGTGGTTTGGTACCTAATAGCGGTTACACCGGGGAGCTGTTTTTT. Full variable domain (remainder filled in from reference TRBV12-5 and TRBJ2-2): DARVTQTPRHKVTEMGQEVTMRCQPILGHNTVFWYRQTMMQGLELLAYFRNRAPLDDSGMPKDRFSAEMPDATLATLKIQPSEPRDSAVYFCASGLVPNSGYTGELFFGEGSRLTVL.

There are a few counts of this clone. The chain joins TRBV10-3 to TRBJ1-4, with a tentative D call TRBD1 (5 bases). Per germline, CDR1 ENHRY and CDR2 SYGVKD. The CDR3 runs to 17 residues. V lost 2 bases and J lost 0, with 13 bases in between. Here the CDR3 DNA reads TGTGCCATCAGTGAGAACCCCAGGGTGGCAACTAATGAAAAACTGTTTTTT. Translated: CAISENPRVATNEKLFF.

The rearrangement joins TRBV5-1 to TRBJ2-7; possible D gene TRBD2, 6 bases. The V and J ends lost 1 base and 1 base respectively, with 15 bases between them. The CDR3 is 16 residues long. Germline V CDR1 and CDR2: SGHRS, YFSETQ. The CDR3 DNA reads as TGCGCCAGCAGCTTGACGTCCGGGAGTGATTCCTACGAGCAGTACTTC. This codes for CASSLTSGSDSYEQYF. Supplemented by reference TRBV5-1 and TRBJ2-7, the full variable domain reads KAGVTQTPRYLIKTRGQQVTLSCSPISGHRSVSWYQQTPGQGLQFLFEYFSETQRNKGNFPGRFSGRQFSNSRSEMNVSTLELGDSALYLCASSLTSGSDSYEQYFGPGTRLTVT.

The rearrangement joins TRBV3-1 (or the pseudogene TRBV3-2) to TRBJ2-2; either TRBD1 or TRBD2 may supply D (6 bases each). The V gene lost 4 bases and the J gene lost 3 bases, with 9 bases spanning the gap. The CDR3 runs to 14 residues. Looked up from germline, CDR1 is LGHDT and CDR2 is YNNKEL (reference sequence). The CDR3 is CASSLGGHTGELFF. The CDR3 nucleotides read TGTGCCAGCAGCCTCGGGGGCCACACCGGGGAGCTGTTTTTT.

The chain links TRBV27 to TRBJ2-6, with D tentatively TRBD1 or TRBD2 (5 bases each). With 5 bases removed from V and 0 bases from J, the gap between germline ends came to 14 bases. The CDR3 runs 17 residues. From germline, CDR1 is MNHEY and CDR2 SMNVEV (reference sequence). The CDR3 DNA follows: TGTGCCAGCAGTCCCTGGGACCCCAACTCTGGGGCCAACGTCCTGACTTTC. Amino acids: CASSPWDPNSGANVLTF.

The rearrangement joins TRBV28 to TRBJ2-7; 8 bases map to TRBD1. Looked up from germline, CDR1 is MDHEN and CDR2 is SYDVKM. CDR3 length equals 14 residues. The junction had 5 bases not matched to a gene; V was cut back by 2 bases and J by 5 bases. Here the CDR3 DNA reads TGTGCCAGCAGTTTAGGTGTGACAGGGGACGAGCAGTACTTC. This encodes CASSLGVTGDEQYF.

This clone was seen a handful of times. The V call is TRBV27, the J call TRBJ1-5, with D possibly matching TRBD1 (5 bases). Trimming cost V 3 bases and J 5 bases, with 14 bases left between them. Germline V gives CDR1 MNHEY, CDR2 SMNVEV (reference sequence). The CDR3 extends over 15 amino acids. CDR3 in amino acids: CASSFRHPGDQPQHF. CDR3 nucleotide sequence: TGTGCCAGCAGTTTTCGGCATCCGGGGGATCAGCCCCAGCATTTT.

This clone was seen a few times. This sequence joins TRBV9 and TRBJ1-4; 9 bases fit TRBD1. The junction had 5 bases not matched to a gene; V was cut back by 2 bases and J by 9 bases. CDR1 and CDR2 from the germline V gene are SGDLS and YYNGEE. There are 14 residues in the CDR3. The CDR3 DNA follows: TGTGCCAGCAGCGTGGAGGGGACAGGGCAAAAACTGTTTTTT. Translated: CASSVEGTGQKLFF.

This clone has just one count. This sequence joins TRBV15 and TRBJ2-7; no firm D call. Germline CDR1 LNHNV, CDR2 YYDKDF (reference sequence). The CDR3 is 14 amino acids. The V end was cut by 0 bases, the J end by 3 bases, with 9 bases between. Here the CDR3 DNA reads TGTGCCACCAGCAGAGATATCTCTCTCTACGAGCAGTACTTC. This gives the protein CATSRDISLYEQYF.

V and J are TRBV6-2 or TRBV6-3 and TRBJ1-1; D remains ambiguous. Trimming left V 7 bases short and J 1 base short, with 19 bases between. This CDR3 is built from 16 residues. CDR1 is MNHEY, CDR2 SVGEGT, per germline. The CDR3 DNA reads TGTGCCAGCACCCCAATGTTAGGCGCTTGGAACACTGAAGCTTTCTTT. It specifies CASTPMLGAWNTEAFF.

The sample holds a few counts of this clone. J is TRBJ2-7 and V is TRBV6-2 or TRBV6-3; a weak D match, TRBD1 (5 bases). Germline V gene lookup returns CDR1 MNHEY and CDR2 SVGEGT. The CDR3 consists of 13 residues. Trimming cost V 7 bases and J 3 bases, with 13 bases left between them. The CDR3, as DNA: TGTGCCAGCACCCCACTCGACAGCTACGAGCAGTACTTC. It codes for CASTPLDSYEQYF.

The CDR3 spells CASSRRTSDGNEQFF. The DNA for the CDR3 is TGCGCCAGCAGCCGTAGGACTAGCGACGGCAATGAGCAGTTCTTC. The chain employs TRBV5-1 and TRBJ2-1; TRBD2 agrees at 9 bases. The germline gives CDR1 SGHRS, CDR2 YFSETQ. The V and J ends lost 4 bases and 6 bases, in that order; junction bases with no gene match: 8. This CDR3 has 15 residues.